Below are 21 T cell receptor beta chains sequenced from a single sample in a study of control samples from healthy donors and cancer patients (dated by TCRdb to about 2020). Preparation of the library involved the immunoSEQ multiplex PCR assay. TCRdb limited this immuneACCESS table to in-frame rearrangements with V and J called. A share of clones is missing; checked studies link under half to unresolved V genes, and the rest is unexplained. Across this sample there are 130,000 to 150,000 clones, with about 91% seen only once. 3% to 3.5% of the sample lies in the top ten. Input material: blood. These receptors originate from a man aged 30 to 39 in good health.

The V call is TRBV28, the J call TRBJ2-7, with 10 bases matching TRBD2. V was pared by 6 bases and J by 1 base, with 3 bases of the junction left unmatched. This CDR3 comprises 14 residues. Germline CDR1 MDHEN, CDR2 SYDVKM. CDR3 DNA: TGTGCCAGCAGGATAGCGGGGGGTTCCTACGAGCAGTACTTC. It translates to CASRIAGGSYEQYF.

The gene calls are TRBV30 and TRBJ2-7; D is perhaps TRBD1 (6 bases). The germline V gene encodes CDR1 GTSNPN and CDR2 SVGIG (reference sequence). V lost 5 bases and J lost 6, with 14 bases in between. The CDR3 has 12 residues. CDR3 sequence: CAWAPSGVEQYF. CDR3 DNA sequence: TGTGCCTGGGCCCCCTCAGGGGTCGAGCAGTACTTC.

This clone came up once. The J gene is TRBJ2-7, the V gene TRBV2; 12 bases align to TRBD1. In germline, CDR1 is SNHLY, CDR2 FYNNEI. The CDR3 is 16 residues long. The V segment lost 5 bases and the J segment 5 bases; nucleotides outside the gene matches: 10. The CDR3 nucleotides are TGTGCCAGCAGTCCTCCCGGGACAGGGGGCAGGAACGAGCAGTACTTC. Its protein is CASSPPGTGGRNEQYF.

The chain is built from TRBV27 and TRBJ1-1; the D gene is possibly TRBD1 (6 bases). The CDR3 loop spans 15 amino acids. CDR1 is MNHEY and CDR2 is SMNVEV in the germline V gene (reference sequence). The V gene lost 5 bases and the J gene lost 1 base, with 14 bases spanning the gap. The CDR3 DNA follows: TGTGCCAGCAGTCCTCAGGGGCAGGGGAACACTGAAGCTTTCTTT. Protein sequence: CASSPQGQGNTEAFF.

The chain carries TRBV29-1 and TRBJ1-5, with D possibly TRBD1 on 6 matching bases. Germline CDR1 is SQVTM and CDR2 is ANQGSEA. The germline V and J ends were trimmed by 7 bases and 0 bases, with 16 bases remaining between them. The length of the CDR3 is 15 residues. The CDR3 nucleotides read TGCAGCGGGGAGGACAGACCTCATAGCAATCAGCCCCAGCATTTT. Its protein is CSGEDRPHSNQPQHF.

The V and J genes are TRBV7-8 and TRBJ1-3; 7 bases are shared with TRBD1. Per the germline V gene, CDR1 is SGHVS and CDR2 is FQNEAQ. The CDR3 is 18 residues long. The ends lost 2 bases at V and 1 base at J; junction bases unmatched: 11. CDR3 residues: CASSLIPRTGVSGNTIYF. The CDR3 region has the DNA TGTGCCAGCAGCTTAATTCCTAGGACAGGCGTTTCTGGAAACACCATATATTTT. The full variable domain, its missing parts supplied by reference TRBV7-8 and TRBJ1-3, is GAGVSQSPRYKVAKRGQDVALRCDPISGHVSLFWYQQALGQGPEFLTYFQNEAQLDKSGLPSDRFFAERPEGSVSTLKIQRTQQEDSAVYLCASSLIPRTGVSGNTIYFGEGSWLTVV.

V usage is TRBV2 and J usage is TRBJ2-3; 9 positions agree with TRBD2. The germline gives CDR1 SNHLY, CDR2 FYNNEI. CDR3 length equals 16 residues. J was trimmed by 2 bases and V by 6 bases; bases with no gene match: 9. CDR3 loop: CASSPGAGGNTDTQYF. For the CDR3, the DNA is TGTGCCAGCAGCCCGGGAGCGGGGGGTAACACAGATACGCAGTATTTT.

V and J are TRBV7-2 and TRBJ1-6, with 8 bases aligning to TRBD1. V lost 0 bases, J lost 9 bases, and 13 bases stayed unmatched. Germline V gene lookup returns CDR1 SGHTA and CDR2 FQGNSA. The CDR3 loop spans 18 amino acids. The CDR3, as DNA: TGTGCCAGCAGCTTAGCGCCCCCTGCAGGGGGCGGCAGTTCACCCCTCCACTTT. Translated, it gives CASSLAPPAGGGSSPLHF. Full variable domain (remainder filled in from reference TRBV7-2 and TRBJ1-6): GAGVSQSPSNKVTEKGKDVELRCDPISGHTALYWYRQSLGQGLEFLIYFQGNSAPDKSGLPSDRFSAERTGGSVSTLTIQRTQQEDSAVYLCASSLAPPAGGGSSPLHFGNGTRLTVT.

This chain uses TRBV24-1 with TRBJ2-3; TRBD1 is a possible D gene (5 bases). The germline CDR1 and CDR2 sequences are KGHDR and SFDVKD. V was trimmed by 0 bases and J by 5 bases, leaving 14 bases between them. The CDR3 is made up of 16 amino acids. The DNA for the CDR3 is TGTGCCACCAGTGATTTGCTAAGGGGTTACGGAGATACGCAGTATTTT. Encoded protein: CATSDLLRGYGDTQYF.

This clone is a singleton in its sample. The rearrangement joins TRBV9 to TRBJ2-1, with 10 positions matching TRBD2. The V segment lost 7 bases and the J segment 4 bases; nucleotides outside the gene matches: 8. Germline CDR1 and CDR2: SGDLS and YYNGEE. CDR3 length equals 15 residues. The CDR3, as DNA: TGTGCCAGCTCGACGCTAGCGGGGGAGTACAATGAGCAGTTCTTC. Amino acid sequence: CASSTLAGEYNEQFF.

The chain has TRBV5-1 and TRBJ1-5, with 7 bases identical to TRBD1. The J segment lost 6 bases and the V segment lost 4 bases, leaving 10 bases of the junction unmatched. Germline V CDR1 and CDR2: SGHRS, YFSETQ. CDR3 length equals 15 residues. As DNA, the CDR3 is TGCGCCAGCAGCAGGGGTGACAGGGAGGGTCAGCCCCAGCATTTT. Translated: CASSRGDREGQPQHF.

The chain combines TRBV27 with TRBJ1-1; TRBD1 is a possible D gene (6 bases). The length of the CDR3 is 18 residues. Germline V gives CDR1 MNHEY, CDR2 SMNVEV (reference sequence). V lost 0 bases and J lost 4, with 21 bases in between. For the CDR3, the DNA is TGTGCCAGCAGTTTATCGAGGGTGAGGGGGAGAGGGGGCACTGAAGCTTTCTTT. Translating gives CASSLSRVRGRGGTEAFF.

The V and J genes are TRBV7-2 and TRBJ2-3, with D uncertain. The CDR3 sequence is 13 residues long. The germline V and J ends were trimmed by 1 base and 3 bases, with 5 bases remaining between them. Looked up from germline, CDR1 is SGHTA and CDR2 is FQGNSA. CDR3 in amino acids: CASSLGYTDTQYF. The CDR3 DNA reads TGTGCCAGCAGCTTAGGGTATACAGATACGCAGTATTTT.

V and J are TRBV5-6 and TRBJ2-1, with TRBD1 matching 8 bases. The CDR3 is 15 residues long. After removal of 0 bases from V and 8 bases from J, the junction contained 7 bases not matched to a gene. Germline values: CDR1 SGHDT, CDR2 YYEEEE. CDR3 coding DNA: TGTGCCAGCAGCTTGGATGGACAGGGCGAGGATGAGCAGTTCTTC. This encodes CASSLDGQGEDEQFF.

This chain joins TRBV7-8 and TRBJ2-1; the D gene is possibly TRBD2 (5 bases). Per germline, CDR1 SGHVS and CDR2 FQNEAQ. The CDR3 extends over 16 amino acids. The germline V and J ends were trimmed by 1 base and 3 bases, with 13 bases remaining between them. CDR3 amino acids: CASSLGLALIYNEQFF. CDR3 sequence (DNA): TGTGCCAGCAGCTTAGGGCTAGCTTTAATCTACAATGAGCAGTTCTTC.

This chain connects TRBV5-1 to TRBJ2-3, with D perhaps given as TRBD1 or TRBD2 (5 bases each). Between the trimmed V and J ends, which lost 0 bases and 1 base, there was a span of 9 bases. This CDR3 is 15 amino acids long. Looked up from germline, CDR1 is SGHRS and CDR2 is YFSETQ. This chain's CDR3 is CASSLEVGGTDTQYF. The CDR3 nucleotides read TGCGCCAGCAGCTTGGAGGTGGGGGGCACAGATACGCAGTATTTT.

This chain links TRBV5-4 with TRBJ2-2; a possible D gene is TRBD1 (6 bases). This CDR3 contains 14 residues. Deletions cut 0 bases from V and 4 bases from J, with 7 bases between. The germline gives CDR1 SGHNT, CDR2 YYREEE (reference sequence). CDR3 sequence (DNA): TGTGCCAGCAGCTTGGGAGGGGGCACCGGGGAGCTGTTTTTT. It codes for CASSLGGGTGELFF.

V usage is TRBV4-1 and J usage is TRBJ1-1; D call uncertain. Germline V lookup: CDR1 MGHRA, CDR2 YSYEKL. V was pared by 0 bases and J by 3 bases, with 11 bases between. The CDR3 runs to 15 residues. The CDR3 nucleotides read TGCGCCAGCAGCCAAGATCGATTCGGGGACACTGAAGCTTTCTTT. Its protein product is CASSQDRFGDTEAFF.

V is TRBV19 and J is TRBJ1-4, with D unresolved. The V gene's germline CDR1 is LNHDA and CDR2 SQIVND (reference sequence). V was clipped by 3 bases and J by 7 bases, with 12 bases between them. The CDR3 runs 14 residues. This CDR3 reads CASSITGVGEKLFF. The CDR3 DNA reads TGTGCCAGTAGTATTACCGGGGTGGGTGAAAAACTGTTTTTT.

The chain recombines TRBV11-3 with TRBJ2-2, with 8 bases aligning to TRBD2. After removal of 5 bases from V and 5 bases from J, the junction contained 7 bases not matched to a gene. CDR1 and CDR2 from the germline V gene are SGHNT and YENEEA. This CDR3 spans 15 amino acids. The CDR3 sequence is CASSTGGRGTGELFF. In DNA form, the CDR3 reads TGTGCCAGCAGCACGGGGGGGCGAGGTACCGGGGAGCTGTTTTTT. Drawing the rest from reference TRBV11-3 and TRBJ2-2, the complete variable domain is EAGVVQSPRYKIIEKKQPVAFWCNPISGHNTLYWYLQNLGQGPELLIRYENEEAVDDSQLPKDRFSAERLKGVDSTLKIQPAELGDSAVYLCASSTGGRGTGELFFGEGSRLTVL.

The CDR3 nucleotides are TGCGCCAGCAGCCAAGCGGGGGGTTTCGAGCAGTACTTC. This translates into CASSQAGGFEQYF. The rearrangement uses TRBV4-1 and TRBJ2-7; 7 positions agree with TRBD2. The CDR3 runs to 13 residues. The junction had 3 bases not matched to a gene; V was cut back by 1 base and J by 6 bases. Germline loops: CDR1 MGHRA, CDR2 YSYEKL.